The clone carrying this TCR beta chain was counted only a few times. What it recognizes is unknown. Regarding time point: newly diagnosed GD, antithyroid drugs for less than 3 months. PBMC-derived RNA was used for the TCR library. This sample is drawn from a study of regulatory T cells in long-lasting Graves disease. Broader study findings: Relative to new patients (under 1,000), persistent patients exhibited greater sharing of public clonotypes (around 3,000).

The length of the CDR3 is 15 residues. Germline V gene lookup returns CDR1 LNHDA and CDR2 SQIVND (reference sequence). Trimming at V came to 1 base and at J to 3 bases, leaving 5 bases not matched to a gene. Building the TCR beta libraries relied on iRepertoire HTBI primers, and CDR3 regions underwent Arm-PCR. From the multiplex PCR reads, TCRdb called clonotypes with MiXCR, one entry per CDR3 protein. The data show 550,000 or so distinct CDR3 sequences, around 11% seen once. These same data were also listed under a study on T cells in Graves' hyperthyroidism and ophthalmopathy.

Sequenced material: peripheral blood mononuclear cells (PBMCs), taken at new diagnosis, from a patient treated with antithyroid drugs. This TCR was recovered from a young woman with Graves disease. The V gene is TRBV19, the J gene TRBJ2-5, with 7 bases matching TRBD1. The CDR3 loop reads CASSIVPDREETQYF. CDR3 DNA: TGTGCCAGTAGTATAGTCCCCGACAGGGAAGAGACCCAGTACTTC.